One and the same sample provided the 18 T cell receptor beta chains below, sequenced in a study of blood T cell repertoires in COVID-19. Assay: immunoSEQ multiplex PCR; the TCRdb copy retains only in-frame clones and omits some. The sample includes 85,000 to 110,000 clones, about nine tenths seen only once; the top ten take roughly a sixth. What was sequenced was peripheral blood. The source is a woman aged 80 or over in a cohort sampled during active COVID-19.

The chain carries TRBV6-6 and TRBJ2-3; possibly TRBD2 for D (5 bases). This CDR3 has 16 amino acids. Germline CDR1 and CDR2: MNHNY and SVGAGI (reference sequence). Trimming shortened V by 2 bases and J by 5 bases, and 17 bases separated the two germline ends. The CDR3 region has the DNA TGTGCCAGCAGTTACCGTCCCTTACTAGAGGGAGATACGCAGTATTTT. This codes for CASSYRPLLEGDTQYF.

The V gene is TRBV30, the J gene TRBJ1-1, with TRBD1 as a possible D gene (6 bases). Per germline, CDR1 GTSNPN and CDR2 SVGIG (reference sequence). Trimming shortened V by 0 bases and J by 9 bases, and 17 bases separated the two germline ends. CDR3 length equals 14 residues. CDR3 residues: CAWSVLTGGGKAFF. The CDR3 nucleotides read TGTGCCTGGAGTGTACTAACTGGGGGCGGAAAAGCTTTCTTT.

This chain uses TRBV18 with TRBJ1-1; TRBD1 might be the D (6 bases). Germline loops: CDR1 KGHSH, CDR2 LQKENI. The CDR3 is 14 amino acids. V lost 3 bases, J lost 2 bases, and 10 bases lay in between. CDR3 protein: CASSPGAVNTEAFF. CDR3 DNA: TGTGCCAGCTCACCGGGGGCCGTTAACACTGAAGCTTTCTTT.

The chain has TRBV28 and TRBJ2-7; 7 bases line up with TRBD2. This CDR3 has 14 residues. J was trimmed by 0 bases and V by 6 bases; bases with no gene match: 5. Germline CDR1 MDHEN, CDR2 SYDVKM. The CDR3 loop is CASSGRIPSYEQYF. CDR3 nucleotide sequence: TGTGCCAGCAGCGGGAGGATCCCCTCCTACGAGCAGTACTTC.

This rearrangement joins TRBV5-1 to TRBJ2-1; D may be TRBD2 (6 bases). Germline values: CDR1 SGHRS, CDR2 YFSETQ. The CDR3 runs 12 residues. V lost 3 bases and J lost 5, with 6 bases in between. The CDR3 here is CASSWGDNEQFF. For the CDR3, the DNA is TGCGCCAGCAGCTGGGGGGACAATGAGCAGTTCTTC. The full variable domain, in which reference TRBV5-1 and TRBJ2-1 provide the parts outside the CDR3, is KAGVTQTPRYLIKTRGQQVTLSCSPISGHRSVSWYQQTPGQGLQFLFEYFSETQRNKGNFPGRFSGRQFSNSRSEMNVSTLELGDSALYLCASSWGDNEQFFGPGTRLTVL.

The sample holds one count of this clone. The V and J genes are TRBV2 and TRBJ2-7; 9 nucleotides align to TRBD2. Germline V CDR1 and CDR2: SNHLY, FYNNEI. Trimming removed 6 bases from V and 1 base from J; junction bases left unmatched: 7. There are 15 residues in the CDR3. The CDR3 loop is CASSPLAGISYEQYF. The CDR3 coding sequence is TGTGCCAGCAGCCCTCTAGCGGGGATTTCCTACGAGCAGTACTTC.

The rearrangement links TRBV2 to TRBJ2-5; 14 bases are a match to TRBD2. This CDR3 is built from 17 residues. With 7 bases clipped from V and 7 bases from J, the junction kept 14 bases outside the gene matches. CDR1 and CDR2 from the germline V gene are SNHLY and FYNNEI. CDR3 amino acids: CASIFGLAGGITGTQYF. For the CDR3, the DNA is TGTGCCAGCATCTTCGGACTAGCGGGGGGTATCACGGGGACCCAGTACTTC.

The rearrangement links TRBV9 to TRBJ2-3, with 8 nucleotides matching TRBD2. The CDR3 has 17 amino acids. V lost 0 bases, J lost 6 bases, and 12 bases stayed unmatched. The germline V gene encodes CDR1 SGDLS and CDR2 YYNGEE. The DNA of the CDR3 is TGTGCCAGCAGCGTAGTTATGGGCGGGGGGCGGATGGATACGCAGTATTTT. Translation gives CASSVVMGGGRMDTQYF. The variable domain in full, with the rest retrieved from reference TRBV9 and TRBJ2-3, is DSGVTQTPKHLITATGQRVTLRCSPRSGDLSVYWYQQSLDQGLQFLIQYYNGEERAKGNILERFSAQQFPDLHSELNLSSLELGDSALYFCASSVVMGGGRMDTQYFGPGTRLTVL.

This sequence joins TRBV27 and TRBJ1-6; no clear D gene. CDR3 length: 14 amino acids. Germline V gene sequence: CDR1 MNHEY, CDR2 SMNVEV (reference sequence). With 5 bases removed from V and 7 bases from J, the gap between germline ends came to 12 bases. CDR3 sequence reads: CASSLVATNSPLHF. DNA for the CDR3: TGTGCCAGCAGTCTGGTCGCTACGAATTCACCCCTCCACTTT.

In DNA, the CDR3 is TGTGCCAGCAGCTTAAGCGACAGAACCTACGAGCAGTACTTC. Translation: CASSLSDRTYEQYF. This chain joins TRBV7-9 and TRBJ2-7, with D possibly being TRBD1 (5 bases). In germline, CDR1 is SEHNR, CDR2 FQNEAQ (reference sequence). The CDR3 length is 14 residues. Trimming removed 2 bases at V and 2 bases at J, with 10 bases between. Full variable domain (missing parts from reference TRBV7-9 and TRBJ2-7): DTGVSQNPRHKITKRGQNVTFRCDPISEHNRLYWYRQTLGQGPEFLTYFQNEAQLEKSRLLSDRFSAERPKGSFSTLEIQRTEQGDSAMYLCASSLSDRTYEQYFGPGTRLTVT.

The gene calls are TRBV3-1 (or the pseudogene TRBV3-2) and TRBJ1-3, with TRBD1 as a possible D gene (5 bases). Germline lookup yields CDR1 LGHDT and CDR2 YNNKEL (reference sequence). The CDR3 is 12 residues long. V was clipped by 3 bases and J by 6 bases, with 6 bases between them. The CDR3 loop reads CASSQTENTIYF. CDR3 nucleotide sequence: TGTGCCAGCAGCCAGACAGAAAACACCATATATTTT.

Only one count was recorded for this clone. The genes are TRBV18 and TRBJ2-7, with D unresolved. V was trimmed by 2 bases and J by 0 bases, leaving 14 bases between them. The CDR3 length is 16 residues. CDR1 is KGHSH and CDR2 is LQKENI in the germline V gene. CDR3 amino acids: CASSPATVSSSYEQYF. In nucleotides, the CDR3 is TGTGCCAGCTCACCAGCCACAGTGTCGAGCTCCTACGAGCAGTACTTC.

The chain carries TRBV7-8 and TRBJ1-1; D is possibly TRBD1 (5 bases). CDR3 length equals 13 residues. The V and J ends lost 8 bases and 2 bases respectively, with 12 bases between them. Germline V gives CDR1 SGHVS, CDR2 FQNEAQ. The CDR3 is CASETRANTEAFF. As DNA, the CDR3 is TGTGCCAGCGAAACCAGGGCTAACACTGAAGCTTTCTTT.

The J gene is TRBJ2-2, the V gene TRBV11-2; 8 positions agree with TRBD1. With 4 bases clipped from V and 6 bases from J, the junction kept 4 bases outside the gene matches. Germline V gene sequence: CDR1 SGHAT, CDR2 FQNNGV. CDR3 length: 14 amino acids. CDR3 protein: CASSSVQGAGELFF. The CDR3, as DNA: TGTGCCAGCAGCTCCGTACAGGGGGCCGGGGAGCTGTTTTTT.

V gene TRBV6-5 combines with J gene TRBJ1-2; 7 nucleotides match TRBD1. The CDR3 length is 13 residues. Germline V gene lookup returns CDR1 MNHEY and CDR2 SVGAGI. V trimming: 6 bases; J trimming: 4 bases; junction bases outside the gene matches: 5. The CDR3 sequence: CASSPQGFYGYTF. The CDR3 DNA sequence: TGTGCCAGCAGCCCACAGGGGTTCTATGGCTACACCTTC.

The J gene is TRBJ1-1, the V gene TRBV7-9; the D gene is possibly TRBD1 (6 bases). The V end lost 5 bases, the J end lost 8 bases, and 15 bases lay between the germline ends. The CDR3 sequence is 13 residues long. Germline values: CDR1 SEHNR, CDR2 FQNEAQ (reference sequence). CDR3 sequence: CASSPQVRGEAFF. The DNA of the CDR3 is TGTGCCAGCAGCCCACAGGTGAGGGGGGAAGCTTTCTTT. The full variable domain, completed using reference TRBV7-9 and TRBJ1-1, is DTGVSQNPRHKITKRGQNVTFRCDPISEHNRLYWYRQTLGQGPEFLTYFQNEAQLEKSRLLSDRFSAERPKGSFSTLEIQRTEQGDSAMYLCASSPQVRGEAFFGQGTRLTVV.

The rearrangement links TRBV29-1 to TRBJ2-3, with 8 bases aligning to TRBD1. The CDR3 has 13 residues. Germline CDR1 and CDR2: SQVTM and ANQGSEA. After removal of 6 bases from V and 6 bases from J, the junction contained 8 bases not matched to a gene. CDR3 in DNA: TGCAGCGTCGGACAGGGCTTGGGGGATACGCAGTATTTT. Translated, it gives CSVGQGLGDTQYF.

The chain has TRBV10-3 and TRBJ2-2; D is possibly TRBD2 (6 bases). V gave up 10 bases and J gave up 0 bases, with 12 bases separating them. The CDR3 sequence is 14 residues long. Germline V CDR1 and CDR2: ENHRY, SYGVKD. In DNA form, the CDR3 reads TGTGCCACCACCGGGACTGCGAACACCGGGGAGCTGTTTTTT. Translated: CATTGTANTGELFF.